This T cell receptor beta chain is from a study of CD8+CD57+ T cells in acquired aplastic anemia. The template for TCR beta VDJ and CDR3 sequence profiling was genomic DNA. Each CDR3 protein is one row after TCRdb ran MiXCR on the reads. Of 90,000 to 150,000 distinct CDR3 sequences in the sample, under 65% were seen once. General study results and limits: Found in both controls and patients were about 30 CD8+ CDR3 sequences.

Before being chosen for sequencing, patients had shown CD8+CD57+ cell expansion by flow cytometry. Notes on this clonotype: The antigen remains undetermined.

Sequencing was performed on sorted CD4+, CD8+, or CD8+CD57+ T cells (not recorded which) from PBMCs. The sequence was obtained from a human donor with aplastic anemia.

CDR3 sequence (DNA): TGTGCCAGCAGCGTACTAGCGGGGGGGCTTCGGGTAGATACGCAGTATTTT. As protein: CASSVLAGGLRVDTQYF. The V gene is TRBV2, the J gene TRBJ2-3; TRBD2 matches at 13 bases. In germline, CDR1 is SNHLY, CDR2 FYNNEI. The CDR3 has 17 amino acids. With V trimmed by 6 bases and J by 5 bases, 11 bases remained unmatched.